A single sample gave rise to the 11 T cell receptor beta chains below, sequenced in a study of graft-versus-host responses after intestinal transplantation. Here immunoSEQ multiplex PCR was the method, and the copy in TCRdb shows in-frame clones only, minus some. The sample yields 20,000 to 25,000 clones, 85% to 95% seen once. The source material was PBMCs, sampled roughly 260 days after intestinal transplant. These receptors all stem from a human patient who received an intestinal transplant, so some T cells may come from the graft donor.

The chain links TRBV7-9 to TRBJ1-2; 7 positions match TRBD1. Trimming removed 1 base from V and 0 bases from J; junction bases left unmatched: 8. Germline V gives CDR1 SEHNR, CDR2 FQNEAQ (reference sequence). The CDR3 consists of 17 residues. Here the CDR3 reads CASSLGPGTDPNYGYTF. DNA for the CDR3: TGTGCCAGCAGCTTAGGCCCCGGGACAGACCCTAACTATGGCTACACCTTC. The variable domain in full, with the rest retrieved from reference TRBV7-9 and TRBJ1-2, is DTGVSQNPRHKITKRGQNVTFRCDPISEHNRLYWYRQTLGQGPEFLTYFQNEAQLEKSRLLSDRFSAERPKGSFSTLEIQRTEQGDSAMYLCASSLGPGTDPNYGYTFGSGTRLTVV.

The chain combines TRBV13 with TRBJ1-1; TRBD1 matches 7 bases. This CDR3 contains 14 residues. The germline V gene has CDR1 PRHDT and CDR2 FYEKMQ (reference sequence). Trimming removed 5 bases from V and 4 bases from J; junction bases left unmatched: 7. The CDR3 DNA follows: TGTGCCAGCAGCGAAGAGGGGGCGCCCACTGAAGCTTTCTTT. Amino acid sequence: CASSEEGAPTEAFF.

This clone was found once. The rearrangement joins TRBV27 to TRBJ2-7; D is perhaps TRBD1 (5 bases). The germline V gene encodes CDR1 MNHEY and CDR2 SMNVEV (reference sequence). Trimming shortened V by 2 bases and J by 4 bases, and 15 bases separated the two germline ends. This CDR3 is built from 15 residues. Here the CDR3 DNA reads TGTGCCAGCAGTTTAAGCACAGGTTCAATGTACGAGCAGTACTTC. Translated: CASSLSTGSMYEQYF.

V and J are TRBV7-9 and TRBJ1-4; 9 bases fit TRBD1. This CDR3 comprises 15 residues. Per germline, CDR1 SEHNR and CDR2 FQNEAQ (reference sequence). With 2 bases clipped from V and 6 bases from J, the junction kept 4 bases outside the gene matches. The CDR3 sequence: CASSLWTGDDEKLFF. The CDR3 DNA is TGTGCCAGCAGCTTATGGACAGGGGATGATGAAAAACTGTTTTTT.

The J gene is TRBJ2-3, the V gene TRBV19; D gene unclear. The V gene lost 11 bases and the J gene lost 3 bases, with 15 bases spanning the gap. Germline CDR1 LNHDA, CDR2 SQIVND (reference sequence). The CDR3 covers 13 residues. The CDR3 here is CALTAESTDTQYF. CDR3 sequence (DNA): TGTGCCCTCACCGCTGAGAGTACAGATACGCAGTATTTT.

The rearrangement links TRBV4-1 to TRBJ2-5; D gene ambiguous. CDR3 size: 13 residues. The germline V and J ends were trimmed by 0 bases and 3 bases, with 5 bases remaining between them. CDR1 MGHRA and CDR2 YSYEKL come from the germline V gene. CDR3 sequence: CASSQDVEETQYF. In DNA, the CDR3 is TGCGCCAGCAGCCAAGATGTAGAAGAGACCCAGTACTTC.

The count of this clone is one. CDR3 nucleotide sequence: TGTGCCAGCAGCTTCCCCGGGGGGAGGAAGGACACTGAAGCTTTCTTT. Protein product: CASSFPGGRKDTEAFF. The chain employs TRBV11-2 and TRBJ1-1; D possibly corresponds to TRBD1 (5 bases). The V end was cut by 3 bases, the J end by 3 bases, with 17 bases between. CDR1 SGHAT and CDR2 FQNNGV come from the germline V gene. The CDR3 runs to 16 residues.

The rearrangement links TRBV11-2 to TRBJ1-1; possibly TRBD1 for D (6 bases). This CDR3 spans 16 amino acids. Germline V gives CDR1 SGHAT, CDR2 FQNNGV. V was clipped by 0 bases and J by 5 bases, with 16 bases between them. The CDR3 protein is CASSLDSGTQGTEAFF. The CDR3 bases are TGTGCCAGCAGCTTAGATTCGGGGACCCAGGGGACTGAAGCTTTCTTT.

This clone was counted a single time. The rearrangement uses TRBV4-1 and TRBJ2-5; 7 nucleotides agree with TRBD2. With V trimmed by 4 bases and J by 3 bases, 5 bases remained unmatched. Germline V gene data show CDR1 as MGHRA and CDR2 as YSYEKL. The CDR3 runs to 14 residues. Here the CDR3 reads CASSPLGREETQYF. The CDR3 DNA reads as TGCGCCAGCAGCCCCCTGGGGAGGGAAGAGACCCAGTACTTC.

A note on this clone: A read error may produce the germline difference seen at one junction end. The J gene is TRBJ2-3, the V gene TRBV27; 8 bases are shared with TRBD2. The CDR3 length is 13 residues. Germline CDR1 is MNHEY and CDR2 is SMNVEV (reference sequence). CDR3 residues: CASTLAGMGTQYF. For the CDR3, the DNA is TGTGCCAGCACTTTAGCGGGGATGGGTACGCAGTATTTT.

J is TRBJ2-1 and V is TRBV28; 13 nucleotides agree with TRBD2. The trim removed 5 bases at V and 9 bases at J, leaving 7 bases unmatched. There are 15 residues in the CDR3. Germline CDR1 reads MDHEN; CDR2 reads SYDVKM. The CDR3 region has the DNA TGTGCCAGCAGTCCAGGACTAGCGGGAGCGGTTGAGCAGTTCTTC. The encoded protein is CASSPGLAGAVEQFF.